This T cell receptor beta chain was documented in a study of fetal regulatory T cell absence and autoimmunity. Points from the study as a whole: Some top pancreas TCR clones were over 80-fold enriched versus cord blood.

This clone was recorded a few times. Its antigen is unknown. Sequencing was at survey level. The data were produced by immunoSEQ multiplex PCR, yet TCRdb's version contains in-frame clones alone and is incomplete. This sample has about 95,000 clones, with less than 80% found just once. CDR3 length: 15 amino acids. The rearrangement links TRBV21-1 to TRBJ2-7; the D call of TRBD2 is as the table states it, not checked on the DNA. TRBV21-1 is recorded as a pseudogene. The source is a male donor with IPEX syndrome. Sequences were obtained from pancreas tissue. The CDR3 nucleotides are TGTGCCAGCAGCAGTTTTGAGGGGGAGGGCTACGAGCAGTACTTC. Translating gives CASSSFEGEGYEQYF.